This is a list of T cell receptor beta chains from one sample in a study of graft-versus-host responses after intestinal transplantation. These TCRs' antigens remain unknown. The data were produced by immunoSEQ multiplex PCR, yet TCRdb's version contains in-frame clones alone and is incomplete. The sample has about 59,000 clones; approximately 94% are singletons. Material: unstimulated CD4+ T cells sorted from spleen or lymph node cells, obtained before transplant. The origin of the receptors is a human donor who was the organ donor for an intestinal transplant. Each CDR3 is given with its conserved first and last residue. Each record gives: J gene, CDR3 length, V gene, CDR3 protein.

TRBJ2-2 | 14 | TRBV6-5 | CASRVDRYLGELFF
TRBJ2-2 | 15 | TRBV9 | CASSARQGGAGELFF
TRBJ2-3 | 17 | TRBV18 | CASSPLPVTSGTDTQYF
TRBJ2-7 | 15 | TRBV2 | CASSEEASGTYEQYF
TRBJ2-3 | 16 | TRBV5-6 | CASSSISGTSTDTQYF
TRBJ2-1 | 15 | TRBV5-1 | CASSWQGPKNGEQFF
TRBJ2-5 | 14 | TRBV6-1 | CATSDRGVPRDQYF
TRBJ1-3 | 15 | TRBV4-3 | CASSQGPLSGNTIYF
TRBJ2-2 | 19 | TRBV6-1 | CASSEWGFAGAANTGELFF
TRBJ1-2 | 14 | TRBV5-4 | CASSGQGRDYGYTF
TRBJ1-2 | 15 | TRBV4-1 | CASSQAFGFDYGYTF